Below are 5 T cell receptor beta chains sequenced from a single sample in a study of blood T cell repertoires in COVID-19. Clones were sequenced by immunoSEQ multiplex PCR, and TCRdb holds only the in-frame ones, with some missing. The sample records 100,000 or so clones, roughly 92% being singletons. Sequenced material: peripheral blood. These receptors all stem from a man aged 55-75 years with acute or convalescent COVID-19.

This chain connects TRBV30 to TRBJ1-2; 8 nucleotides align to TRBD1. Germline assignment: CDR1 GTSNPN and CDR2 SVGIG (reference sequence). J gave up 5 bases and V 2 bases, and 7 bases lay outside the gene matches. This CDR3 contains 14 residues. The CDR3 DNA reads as TGTGCCTGGAGTCACGGACAGGGCGGGTATGGCTACACCTTC. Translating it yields CAWSHGQGGYGYTF. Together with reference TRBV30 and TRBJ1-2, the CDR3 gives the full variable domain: SQTIHQWPATLVQPVGSPLSLECTVEGTSNPNLYWYRQAAGRGLQLLFYSVGIGQISSEVPQNLSASRPQDRQFILSSKKLLLSDSGFYLCAWSHGQGGYGYTFGSGTRLTVV.

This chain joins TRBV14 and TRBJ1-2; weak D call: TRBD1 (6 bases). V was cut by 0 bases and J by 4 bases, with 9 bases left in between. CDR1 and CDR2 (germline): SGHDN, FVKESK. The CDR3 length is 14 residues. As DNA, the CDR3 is TGTGCCAGCAGCCAAGACAGGGGTACCTATGGCTACACCTTC. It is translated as CASSQDRGTYGYTF. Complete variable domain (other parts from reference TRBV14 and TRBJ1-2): EAGVTQFPSHSVIEKGQTVTLRCDPISGHDNLYWYRRVMGKEIKFLLHFVKESKQDESGMPNNRFLAERTGGTYSTLKVQPAELEDSGVYFCASSQDRGTYGYTFGSGTRLTVV.

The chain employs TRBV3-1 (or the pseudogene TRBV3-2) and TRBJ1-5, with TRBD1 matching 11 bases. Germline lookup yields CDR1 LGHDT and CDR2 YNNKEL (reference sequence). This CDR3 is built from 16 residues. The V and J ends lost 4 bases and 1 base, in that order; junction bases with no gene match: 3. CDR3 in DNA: TGTGCCAGCAGCCGGGGGACAGGGGGGAGCAATCAGCCCCAGCATTTT. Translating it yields CASSRGTGGSNQPQHF.

The CDR3 DNA sequence: TGTGCCAGCAGTCCTAGAGTAAATGGCTACACCTTC. Residues: CASSPRVNGYTF. V is TRBV2 and J is TRBJ1-2; no definite D call. Germline lookup yields CDR1 SNHLY and CDR2 FYNNEI. This CDR3 has 12 residues. V dropped 5 bases and J dropped 6 bases, with 10 bases sitting between them.

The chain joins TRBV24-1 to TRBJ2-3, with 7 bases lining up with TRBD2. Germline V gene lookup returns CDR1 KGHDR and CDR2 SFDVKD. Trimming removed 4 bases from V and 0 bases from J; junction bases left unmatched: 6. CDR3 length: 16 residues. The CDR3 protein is CATSDPYSGSTDTQYF. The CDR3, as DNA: TGTGCCACCAGTGACCCCTATAGCGGGAGCACAGATACGCAGTATTTT.